The clone carrying this T cell receptor beta chain was found a few times. A much larger clonotype is one base distant, so this may be a read error. Since no conserved phenylalanine or tryptophan closes the CDR3, a read error is the likely cause. The study collected blood at first hyperthyroidism diagnosis, before any ophthalmopathy symptoms arose. V was cut by 6 bases and J by 6 bases, with 5 bases left in between. Looked up from germline, CDR1 is SNHLY and CDR2 is FYNNEI. The CDR3 runs 10 residues. The data belong to a study of T cells in Graves' hyperthyroidism and ophthalmopathy. Researchers amplified the TCR beta CDR3 regions from RNA transcripts. First-round RT-PCR targeting the TCR CDR3 was performed with the HTBI primer set. MiXCR, run by TCRdb on the multiplex PCR reads, gives a single entry per CDR3 protein. Found here are around 300,000 distinct CDR3 sequences, roughly 15% of them singletons; the top ten hold around 30%.

The sequenced sample consisted of blood. The chain combines TRBV2 with TRBJ2-5; D not resolved. The TCR comes from a woman aged 50 to 60 with Graves' hyperthyroidism that later progressed to Graves' ophthalmopathy. CDR3 DNA: TGTGCCAGCAGCGCGCAGACCCAGTACCTC. This translates into CASSAQTQYL.